The clone carrying this T cell receptor (beta chain) was detected many times. The CDR3 spans 14 residues. V gave up 0 bases and J gave up 3 bases, with 10 bases separating them. Germline V gene data show CDR1 as GTSNPN and CDR2 as SVGIG (reference sequence). Previously, flow cytometry had revealed CD8+CD57+ cell expansion in the patients chosen for sequencing. The template used for profiling TCR beta VDJ and CDR3 was genomic DNA. One entry per CDR3 protein, called by TCRdb with MiXCR from the reads. The sample has about 160,000 distinct CDR3 sequences; around 48% are singletons. This entry comes from a study of CD8+CD57+ T cells in acquired aplastic anemia.

The rearrangement links TRBV30 to TRBJ2-3, with D possibly TRBD2 on 5 matching bases. This TCR was recovered from a human donor with aplastic anemia. Sequencing input: sorted CD4+, CD8+, or CD8+CD57+ T cells (not recorded which) from PBMCs. CDR3 DNA sequence: TGTGCCTGGAGTGTAAGAGGGCCAACAGATACGCAGTATTTT. Its translation is CAWSVRGPTDTQYF.